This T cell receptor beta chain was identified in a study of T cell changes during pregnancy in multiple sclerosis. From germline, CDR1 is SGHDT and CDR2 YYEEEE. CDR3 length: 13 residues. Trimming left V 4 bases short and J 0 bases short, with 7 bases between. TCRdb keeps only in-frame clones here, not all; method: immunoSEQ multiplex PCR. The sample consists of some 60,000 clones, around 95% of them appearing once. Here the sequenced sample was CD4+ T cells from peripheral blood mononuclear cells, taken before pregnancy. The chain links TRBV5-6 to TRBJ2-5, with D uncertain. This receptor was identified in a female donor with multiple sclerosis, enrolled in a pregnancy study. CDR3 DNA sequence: TGTGCCAGCAGCATGACAAACCAAGAGACCCAGTACTTC. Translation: CASSMTNQETQYF.